This TCR beta chain originates from a study of post-analysis software for immune sequencing data. The wider study: Included courses were relapsing-remitting and secondary progressive multiple sclerosis; progressive-relapsing multiple sclerosis was also included. Whole-study findings and limits: The five TRBV segments detected at higher frequency in patients than in controls included TRBV5-6, TRBV5-1 and TRBV20-1. Controls significantly exceeded multiple sclerosis patients in normalized Chao1 diversity. By F measure, strong co-clustering occurred among samples prepared in the same batch.

The CDR3 is 11 residues long. In germline, CDR1 is LGHDT, CDR2 YNNKEL (reference sequence). V lost 2 bases and J lost 13, with 11 bases in between. Unique molecular identifiers were built into the TCR beta cDNA libraries. It was from approximately 0.91 to 9.4 million T cells that about 500,000 cDNA molecules came. TCRdb analysed the PCR reads with MiXCR anew, one entry per CDR3 protein. Of 150,000 to 200,000 distinct CDR3 sequences listed, approximately 30% were seen once; the top ten hold approximately 1.6%. This clonotype was detected a few times. Its antigen is as yet unknown. Sequencing was done on a sample of blood. The sequence was obtained from a girl aged 5 to 17 with multiple sclerosis. V gene TRBV3-1 combines with J gene TRBJ1-2, with D unresolved. The CDR3 sequence is CASSQRGEPTF. The CDR3 bases are TGTGCCAGCAGCCAACGCGGGGAACCCACCTTC.